These T cell receptor beta chains were read from a single sample in a study of tumor-infiltrating lymphocytes in primary liver carcinoma. TCRdb independently ran MiXCR on the multiplex PCR reads; one entry per CDR3 protein. Among about 37,000 distinct CDR3 sequences, 75% were seen once, and the ten largest hold 35% to 45%. Material: tumor-adjacent normal liver tissue. Receptor source: a man between 40 and 49 years old with primary liver carcinoma and hepatitis B virus infection. Each CDR3 is given with its conserved first and last residue. Each record gives: V gene, clone size, J gene, D gene, CDR3 protein, CDR3 DNA. The D gene is left open where the match is weak. Not every row has a clone size; where given, it reads once, few, many or a size class.

TRBV29-1	NA	TRBJ1-1	NA	CSVGGGWGMNTDAFF	TGCAGCGTTGGTGGTGGATGGGGTATGAACACTGATGCTTTCTTT
TRBV5-5	many	TRBJ2-7	TRBD2	CASSLRGAGLAGDEQYF	TGTGCCAGCAGCTTACGAGGCGCGGGACTAGCGGGAGACGAGCAGTACTTC
TRBV7-2	few	TRBJ1-2	TRBD1	CASSPLGQGAGYGYTF	TGTGCCAGCAGTCCCCTCGGACAGGGAGCGGGCTATGGCTACACCTTC
TRBV5-6	NA	TRBJ2-7	TRBD1	CASSLVDGQAYEQYF	TGTGCCAGCAGCTTGGTTGATGGACAGGCCTACGAGCAGTACTTC
TRBV11-2	once	TRBJ2-5	NA	CASGHSSIQGTGRETQYF	TGTGCCAGCGGTCATAGCTCAATCCAGGGTACTGGGCGGGAGACCCAGTACTTC
TRBV5-4	NA	TRBJ2-3	TRBD2	CASSLWGAGGHVPHTDTQYF	TGTGCCAGCAGTTTGTGGGGAGCGGGAGGGCACGTACCCCACACAGATACACAGTATTTT
TRBV28	NA	TRBJ1-6	NA	CANSLQGEWDSPLHF	TGTGCCAACAGTTTGCAGGGAGAGTGGGATTCACCCCTTCACTTT
TRBV7-9	NA	TRBJ2-7	NA	CASSSDNSCEQYF	TGTGCCAGCAGCTCTGATAACTCCTGCGAGCAGTACTTC
TRBV7-3	few	TRBJ2-7	NA	CASSPPKGRNEQYF	TGTGCCAGCAGCCCCCCCAAGGGGAGAAACGAGCAGTACTTC
TRBV4-1	many	TRBJ2-7	NA	CASSQDRSNTYEQYF	TGCGCCAGCAGCCAAGATCGGAGCAATACCTACGAGCAGTACTTC
TRBV28	many	TRBJ2-7	NA	CASSSPQGSEQYF	TGTGCCAGCAGCAGCCCCCAGGGGTCCGAGCAGTACTTC
TRBV6-5	NA	TRBJ2-3	TRBD2	CASTPILAGTDTQYF	TGTGCCAGCACCCCAATACTAGCGGGAACAGATACGCAGTATTTT
TRBV4-1	NA	TRBJ1-2	NA	CASSEERAGNYGYSF	TGCGCCAGCAGCGAAGAGCGGGCAGGAAACTATGGCTACAGCTTC
TRBV7-8	NA	TRBJ2-3	NA	CASNSDWYEGTQYF	TGTGCCAGCAACTCCGACTGGTACGAGGGTACTCAGTATTTT
TRBV28	once	TRBJ2-3	NA	CASSPEPGFNQPQYF	TGTGCCAGCAGCCCAGAACCGGGTTTCAATCAGCCCCAGTATTTT
TRBV12-3/TRBV12-4	NA	TRBJ2-1	TRBD2	CTSLSSGRAWEQFF	TGTACCAGCCTCTCTAGCGGGAGGGCGTGGGAGCAGTTCTTC
TRBV28	once	TRBJ2-3	NA	CASSRIAQGTDTQYF	TGTGCCAGCAGTCGGATAGCCCAGGGCACAGATACGCAGTATTTT
TRBV11-2	NA	TRBJ2-7	NA	CASSPQTNSSYGQYF	TGTGCCAGCAGCCCCCAGACTAACTCCTCCTACGGGCAGTACTTC
TRBV6-1	NA	TRBJ1-1	NA	CASSEGEGRGANTEASF	TGTGCCAGCAGTGAAGGTGAAGGGCGAGGGGCTAACACTGAAGCTTCCTTT
TRBV12-3/TRBV12-4	NA	TRBJ2-1	TRBD2	CASLQAGGPHEQFF	TGTGCCAGTTTACAAGCGGGAGGGCCCCATGAGCAGTTCTTC
TRBV29-1	many	TRBJ2-7	TRBD2	CSVTGTGRGEQYF	TGCAGCGTAACCGGGACGGGGAGGGGAGAGCAGTACTTC
TRBV6-1	NA	TRBJ2-1	NA	CASSEEGGSYKEHFF	TGTGCCAGCAGTGAAGAGGGGGGCTCCTACAAAGAGCACTTCTTC
TRBV6-2/TRBV6-3	NA	TRBJ2-7	NA	CANSYHTRGYEQYF	TGTGCCAACAGTTACCACACACGGGGCTACGAGCAGTATTTC
TRBV19	NA	TRBJ1-1	NA	CASKREDSTGTEALF	TGTGCCAGTAAAAGGGAGGACTCTACGGGCACTGAAGCTCTCTTT
TRBV5-6	NA	TRBJ2-1	NA	CVSTGGPNNEQFF	TGTGTCAGCACCGGAGGGCCGAACAATGAGCAGTTCTTC
TRBV7-9	NA	TRBJ1-5	NA	CASSPGSSPDTQHF	TGTGCCAGCAGCCCCGGGAGTAGCCCAGACACGCAGCATTTT
TRBV29-1	NA	TRBJ2-7	NA	CSVEPADYEQYF	TGCAGCGTTGAACCAGCGGATTATGAGCAGTACTTC
TRBV29-1	NA	TRBJ1-1	NA	CSAIGQGIEALF	TGCAGCGCCATCGGACAAGGGATTGAAGCTCTCTTT
TRBV7-2	few	TRBJ2-1	NA	CASSLFSNRLNSYNEQFF	TGTGCCAGCAGCTTATTCTCGAATAGGCTTAACTCCTACAATGAGCAGTTCTTC
TRBV6-2/TRBV6-3	NA	TRBJ2-7	NA	CACNDAKGRYEQYF	TGTGCCTGCAACGACGCGAAGGGAAGGTACGAGCAGTACTTC
TRBV7-8	NA	TRBJ2-1	NA	CASSSDGRGNEQFF	TGTGCCAGCAGCTCAGACGGCCGCGGAAATGAGCAGTTCTTC
TRBV29-1	NA	TRBJ2-7	NA	CSVLNKAYKQYF	TGCAGCGTTCTTAACAAGGCCTACAAGCAGTACTTC
TRBV28	NA	TRBJ2-3	TRBD1	CASSLPPGKGTVTQYF	TGTGCCAGCAGTTTACCCCCCGGAAAGGGGACAGTTACGCAGTATTTT
TRBV11-3	few	TRBJ2-3	NA	CASSLLSGDTQYF	TGTGCTAGTAGCCTTTTATCTGGGGATACGCAGTATTTT
TRBV28	many	TRBJ2-7	NA	CASSSPPPRSSYEQYF	TGTGCCAGCAGTTCCCCCCCCCCGAGGAGCTCCTACGAGCAGTACTTC
TRBV10-3	medium-sized	TRBJ2-7	TRBD1	CAITGTGLDEQYF	TGTGCCATCACCGGGACAGGGTTGGACGAGCAGTACTTC
TRBV28	NA	TRBJ1-2	NA	CASRLTGSTQGYAF	TGCGCCAGCAGACTAACCGGGTCAACGCAGGGCTATGCCTTC
TRBV7-8	once	TRBJ1-2	TRBD1	CASSSPGQTYGYSF	TGTGCCAGTAGCTCGCCGGGACAGACTTATGGCTACAGCTTC
TRBV11-2	NA	TRBJ2-1	NA	CANSLPNLGHEQFF	TGTGCCAACAGCTTGCCTAACTTGGGGCATGAGCAGTTCTTC
TRBV5-1	NA	TRBJ2-7	TRBD2	CASSMGTSGSPEQYF	TGCGCCAGCAGCATGGGGACTAGCGGGAGCCCCGAGCAATACTTC
TRBV7-8	many	TRBJ1-5	TRBD1	CASGLGTGENQPQHF	TGTGCCAGCGGCTTAGGGACAGGGGAGAATCAGCCCCAGCATTTT
TRBV6-2/TRBV6-3	NA	TRBJ2-7	TRBD2	CTSKETSEAYEQYF	TGTACCAGCAAAGAGACTAGCGAAGCCTACGAGCAGTACTTC
TRBV11-2	NA	TRBJ2-4	TRBD1	CASGSGTGDSIPYF	TGTGCCAGCGGCTCCGGGACAGGGGATAGCATTCCGTACTTC
TRBV11-2	NA	TRBJ2-1	NA	CASSRLSGERFF	TGTGCCAGCAGCAGGTTAAGCGGTGAGCGGTTCTTC
TRBV11-2	NA	TRBJ2-3	NA	CAGSSTTSPSRDTQYF	TGTGCCGGCAGCTCAACTACTAGCCCGAGTAGAGATACGCAGTATTTT
TRBV29-1	NA	TRBJ2-7	NA	CSVELAVGGSCEQYF	TGCAGCGTTGAACTAGCGGTGGGGGGCTCCTGCGAGCAGTACTTC
TRBV25-1	many	TRBJ1-5	NA	CASSEEVRGRKSNQPQHF	TGTGCCAGCAGTGAAGAAGTCCGGGGGCGGAAAAGCAATCAGCCCCAGCATTTT
TRBV7-9	NA	TRBJ1-4	NA	CASSPTPLGKKLFF	TGTGCCAGCAGCCCTACCCCACTGGGGAAAAAACTGTTTTTT
TRBV12-3/TRBV12-4	NA	TRBJ1-6	NA	CASRHSGVGPPLHF	TGTGCCAGCAGGCATTCAGGGGTCGGGCCACCCCTCCACTTT
TRBV6-1	NA	TRBJ2-1	TRBD1	CASSGDRGYYNEQFF	TGTGCCAGCAGTGGGGACAGGGGCTACTACAATGAGCAGTTCTTC
TRBV6-2/TRBV6-3	few	TRBJ2-1	TRBD2	CVSSSGLALYNEQFF	TGTGTCAGCAGCTCCGGACTAGCACTATACAATGAGCAGTTCTTC
TRBV6-1	NA	TRBJ2-5	TRBD2	CANSEQTSGKETQYF	TGTGCCAACAGTGAACAAACTAGCGGGAAGGAGACCCAGTACTTC
TRBV11-2	NA	TRBJ2-2	NA	CASSRGAKTGELFF	TGTGCCAGCAGCAGGGGGGCGAAGACTGGGGAGCTGTTTTTT
TRBV4-3	NA	TRBJ2-1	TRBD1	CASSQYVGGQYDGQFF	TGCGCCAGCAGCCAATATGTAGGGGGCCAGTACGATGGGCAGTTCTTC
TRBV4-2	NA	TRBJ1-2	NA	CASSALDGDYGYTF	TGCGCCAGCAGCGCCCTTGATGGGGACTATGGCTACACCTTC